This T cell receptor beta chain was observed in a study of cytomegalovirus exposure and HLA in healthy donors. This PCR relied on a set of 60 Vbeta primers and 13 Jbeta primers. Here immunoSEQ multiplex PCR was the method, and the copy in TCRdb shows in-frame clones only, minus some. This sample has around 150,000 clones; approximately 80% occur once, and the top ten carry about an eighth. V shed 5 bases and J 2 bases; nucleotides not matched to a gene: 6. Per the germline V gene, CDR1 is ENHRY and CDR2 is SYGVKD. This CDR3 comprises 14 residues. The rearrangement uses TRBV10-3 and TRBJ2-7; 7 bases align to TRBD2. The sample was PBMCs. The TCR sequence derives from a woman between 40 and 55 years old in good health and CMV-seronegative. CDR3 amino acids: CAISSGMIAYEQYF. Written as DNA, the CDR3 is TGTGCCATCAGTAGCGGGATGATCGCCTACGAGCAGTACTTC.